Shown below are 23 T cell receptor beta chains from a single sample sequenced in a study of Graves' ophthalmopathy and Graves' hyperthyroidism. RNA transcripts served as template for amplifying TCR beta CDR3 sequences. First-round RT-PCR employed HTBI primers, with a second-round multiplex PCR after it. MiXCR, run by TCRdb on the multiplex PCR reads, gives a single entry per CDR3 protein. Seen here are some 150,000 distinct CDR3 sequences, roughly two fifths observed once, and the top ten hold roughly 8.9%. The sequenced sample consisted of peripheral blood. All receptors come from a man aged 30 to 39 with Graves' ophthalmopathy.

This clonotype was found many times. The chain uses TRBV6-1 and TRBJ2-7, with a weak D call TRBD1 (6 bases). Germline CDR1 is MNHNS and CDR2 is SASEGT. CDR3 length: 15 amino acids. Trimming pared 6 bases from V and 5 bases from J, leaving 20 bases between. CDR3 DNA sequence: TGTGCCAGCAGGGAACTAACAGGGAGAAGAAACGAGCAGTACTTC. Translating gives CASRELTGRRNEQYF.

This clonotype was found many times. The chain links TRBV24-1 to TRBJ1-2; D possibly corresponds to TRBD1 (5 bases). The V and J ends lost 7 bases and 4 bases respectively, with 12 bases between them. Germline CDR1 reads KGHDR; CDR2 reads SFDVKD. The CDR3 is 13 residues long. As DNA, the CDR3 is TGTGCCACCAGCTACGGTGGGGGCTATGGCTACACCTTC. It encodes CATSYGGGYGYTF.

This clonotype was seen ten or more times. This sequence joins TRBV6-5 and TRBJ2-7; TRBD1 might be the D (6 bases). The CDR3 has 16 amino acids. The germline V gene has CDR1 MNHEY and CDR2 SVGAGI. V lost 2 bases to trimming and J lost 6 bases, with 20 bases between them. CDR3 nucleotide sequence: TGTGCCAGCAGTTACACAATAACAGGGCCGGAAAGCGAGCAGTACTTC. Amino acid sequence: CASSYTITGPESEQYF.

CDR3 coding DNA: TGTGCCAGCAGCTTATACCCTAGGACAGAAATGGAGACCCAGTACTTC. It codes for CASSLYPRTEMETQYF. The V and J genes are TRBV7-2 and TRBJ2-5; TRBD1 is a possible D gene (6 bases). CDR1 is SGHTA, CDR2 FQGNSA, per germline. Deletions cut 2 bases from V and 5 bases from J, with 18 bases between. The CDR3 consists of 16 residues.

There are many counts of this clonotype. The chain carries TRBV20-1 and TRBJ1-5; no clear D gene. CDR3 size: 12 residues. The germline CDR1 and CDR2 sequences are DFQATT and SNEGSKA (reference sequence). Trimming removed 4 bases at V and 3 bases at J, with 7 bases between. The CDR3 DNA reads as TGCAGTGCTATCCGACCCAATCAGCCCCAGCATTTT. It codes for CSAIRPNQPQHF.

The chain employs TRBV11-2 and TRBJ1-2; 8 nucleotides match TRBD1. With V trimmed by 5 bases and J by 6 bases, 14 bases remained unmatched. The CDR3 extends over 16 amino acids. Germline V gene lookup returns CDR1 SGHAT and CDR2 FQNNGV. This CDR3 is CASSPPGTGNFHGYTF. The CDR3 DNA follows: TGTGCCAGCAGCCCTCCCGGGACAGGCAACTTTCATGGCTACACCTTC.

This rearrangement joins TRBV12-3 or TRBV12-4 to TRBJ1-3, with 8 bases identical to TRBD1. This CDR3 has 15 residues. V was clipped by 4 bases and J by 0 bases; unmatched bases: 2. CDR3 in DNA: TGTGCCAGCAGTTATACAGGGGGCTCTGGAAACACCATATATTTT. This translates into CASSYTGGSGNTIYF.

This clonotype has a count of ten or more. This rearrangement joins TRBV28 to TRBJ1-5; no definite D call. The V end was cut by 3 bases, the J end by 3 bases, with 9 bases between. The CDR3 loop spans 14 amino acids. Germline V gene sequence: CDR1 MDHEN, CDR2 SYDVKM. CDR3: CASSLLGYNQPQHF. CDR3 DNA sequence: TGTGCCAGCAGTTTGTTAGGTTACAATCAGCCCCAGCATTTT. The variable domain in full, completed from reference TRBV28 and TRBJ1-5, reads DVKVTQSSRYLVKRTGEKVFLECVQDMDHENMFWYRQDPGLGLRLIYFSYDVKMKEKGDIPEGYSVSREKKERFSLILESASTNQTSMYLCASSLLGYNQPQHFGDGTRLSIL.

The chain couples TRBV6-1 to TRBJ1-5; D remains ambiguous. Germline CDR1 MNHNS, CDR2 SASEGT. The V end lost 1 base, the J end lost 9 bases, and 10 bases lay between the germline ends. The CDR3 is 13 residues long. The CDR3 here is CASSEEPPRPQHF. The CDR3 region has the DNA TGTGCCAGCAGTGAAGAGCCCCCCCGGCCCCAGCATTTT.

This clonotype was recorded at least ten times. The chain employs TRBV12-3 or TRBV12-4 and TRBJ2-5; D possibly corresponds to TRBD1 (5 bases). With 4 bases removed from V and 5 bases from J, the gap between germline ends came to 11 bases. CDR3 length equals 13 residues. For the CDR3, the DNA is TGTGCCAGCAGTTCGCAGGGTGCGGAGACCCAGTACTTC. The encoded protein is CASSSQGAETQYF.

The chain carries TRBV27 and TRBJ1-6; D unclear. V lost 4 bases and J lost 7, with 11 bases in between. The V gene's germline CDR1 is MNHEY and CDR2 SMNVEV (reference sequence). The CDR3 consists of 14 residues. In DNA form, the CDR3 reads TGTGCCAGCAGTTCGACACTAGGAAATTCACCCCTCCACTTT. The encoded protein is CASSSTLGNSPLHF.

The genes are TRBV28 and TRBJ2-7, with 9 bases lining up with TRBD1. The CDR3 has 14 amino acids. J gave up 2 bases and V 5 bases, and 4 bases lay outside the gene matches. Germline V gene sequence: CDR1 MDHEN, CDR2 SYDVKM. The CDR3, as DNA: TGTGCCAGCAGTACAGGGGGCAACGCCTACGAGCAGTACTTC. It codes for CASSTGGNAYEQYF.

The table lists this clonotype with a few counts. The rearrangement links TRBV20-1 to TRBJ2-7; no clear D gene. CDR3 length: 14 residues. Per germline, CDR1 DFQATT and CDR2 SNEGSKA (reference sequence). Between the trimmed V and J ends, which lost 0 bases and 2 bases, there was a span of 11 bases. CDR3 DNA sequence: TGCAGTGCTAGAGATTTAGGCCGCACCTACGAGCAGTACTTC. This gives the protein CSARDLGRTYEQYF.

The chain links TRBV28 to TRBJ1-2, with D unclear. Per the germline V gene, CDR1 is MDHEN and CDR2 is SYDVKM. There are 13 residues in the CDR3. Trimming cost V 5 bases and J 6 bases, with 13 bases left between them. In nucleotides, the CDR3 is TGTGCCAGCAGTCCCAATTTAGGTGATGGCTACACCTTC. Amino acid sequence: CASSPNLGDGYTF.

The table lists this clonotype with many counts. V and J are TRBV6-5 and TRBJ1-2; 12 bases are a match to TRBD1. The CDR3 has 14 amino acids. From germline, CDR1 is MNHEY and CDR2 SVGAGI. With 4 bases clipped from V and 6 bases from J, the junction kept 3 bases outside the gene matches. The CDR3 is CASSWGQGAHGYTF. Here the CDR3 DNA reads TGTGCCAGCAGTTGGGGACAGGGGGCGCATGGCTACACCTTC.

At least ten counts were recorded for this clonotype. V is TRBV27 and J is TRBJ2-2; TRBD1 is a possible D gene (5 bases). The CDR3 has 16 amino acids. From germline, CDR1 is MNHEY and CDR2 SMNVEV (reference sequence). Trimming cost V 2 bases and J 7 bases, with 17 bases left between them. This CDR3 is CASSLLAGQRGGELFF. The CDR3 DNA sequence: TGTGCCAGCAGTTTACTGGCAGGCCAAAGGGGCGGGGAGCTGTTTTTT.

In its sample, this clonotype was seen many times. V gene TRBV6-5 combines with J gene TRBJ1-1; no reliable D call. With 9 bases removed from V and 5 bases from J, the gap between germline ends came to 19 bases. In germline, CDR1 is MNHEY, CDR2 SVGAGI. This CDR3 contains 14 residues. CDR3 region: CASTLEGPGTEAFF. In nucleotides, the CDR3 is TGTGCCAGTACTCTCGAGGGCCCCGGGACTGAAGCTTTCTTT.

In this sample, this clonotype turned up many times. The DNA for the CDR3 is TGCAGCGCTGGGACAGACTACGAGCAGTACTTC. This translates into CSAGTDYEQYF. V is TRBV29-1 and J is TRBJ2-7; 7 bases line up with TRBD1. Germline V gene data show CDR1 as SQVTM and CDR2 as ANQGSEA. V shed 7 bases and J 3 bases; nucleotides not matched to a gene: 3. This CDR3 comprises 11 residues.

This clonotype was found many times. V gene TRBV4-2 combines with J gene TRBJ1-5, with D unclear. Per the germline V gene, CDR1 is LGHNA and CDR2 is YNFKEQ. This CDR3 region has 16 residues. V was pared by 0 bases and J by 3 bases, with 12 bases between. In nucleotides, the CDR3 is TGTGCCAGCAGCCAAGATCTAGAAGGGATCAATCAGCCCCAGCATTTT. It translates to CASSQDLEGINQPQHF.

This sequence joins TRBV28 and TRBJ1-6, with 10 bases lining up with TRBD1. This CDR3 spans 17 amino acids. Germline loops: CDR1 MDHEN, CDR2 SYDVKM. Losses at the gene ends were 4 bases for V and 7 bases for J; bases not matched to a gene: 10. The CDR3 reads CASSSDRGSGWNSPLHF. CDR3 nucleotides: TGTGCCAGCAGTTCGGACAGGGGGTCAGGATGGAATTCACCCCTCCACTTT.

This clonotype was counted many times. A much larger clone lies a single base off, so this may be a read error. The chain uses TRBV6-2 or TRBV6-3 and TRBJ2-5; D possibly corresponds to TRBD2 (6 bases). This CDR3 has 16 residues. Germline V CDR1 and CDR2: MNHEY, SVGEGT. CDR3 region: CASSYPKAGLQGTQYF. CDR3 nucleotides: TGTGCCAGCAGTTACCCGAAGGCGGGGCTCCAAGGGACCCAGTACTTC.

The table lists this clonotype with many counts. The CDR3 is CASSAGGGYTF. CDR3 bases: TGTGCCAGCAGCGCCGGAGGGGGCTACACCTTC. The rearrangement links TRBV6-4 to TRBJ1-2; D call uncertain. Trimming removed 6 bases at V and 8 bases at J, with 10 bases between. Germline V gene data show CDR1 as MRHNA and CDR2 as SNTAGT. The CDR3 runs 11 residues.

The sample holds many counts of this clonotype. Written as DNA, the CDR3 is TGTGCCTGGAGTGTTGGGCAGGCGGTTAATGGCTACACCTTC. Its translation: CAWSVGQAVNGYTF. The chain has TRBV30 and TRBJ1-2; D is unresolved. Trimming pared 0 bases from V and 6 bases from J, leaving 14 bases between. The length of the CDR3 is 14 residues. Germline V gives CDR1 GTSNPN, CDR2 SVGIG (reference sequence).